One and the same sample provided the 4 T cell receptor beta chains below, sequenced in a study of T cells in Graves' hyperthyroidism and ophthalmopathy. The TCR beta CDR3 regions underwent amplification using RNA transcripts as the source. When the TCR CDR3 underwent first-round RT-PCR, the HTBI primer set was used. TCRdb reprocessed the multiplex PCR reads with MiXCR, giving one entry per CDR3 protein. Among a few hundred thousand distinct CDR3 sequences listed, roughly 13% were seen once. Sequencing used blood. These receptors came from a woman aged 40 to 50 with Graves' ophthalmopathy.

This clonotype was seen repeatedly, ten times or more. This chain connects TRBV28 to TRBJ1-3; 8 nucleotides agree with TRBD1. The V gene's germline CDR1 is MDHEN and CDR2 SYDVKM. The CDR3 is 15 amino acids. With 6 bases clipped from V and 2 bases from J, the junction kept 6 bases outside the gene matches. This CDR3 is CASSRTGRTGNTIYF. The CDR3 DNA follows: TGTGCCAGCAGCCGGACAGGGCGGACTGGAAACACCATATATTTT. Full variable domain (rest looked up from reference TRBV28 and TRBJ1-3): DVKVTQSSRYLVKRTGEKVFLECVQDMDHENMFWYRQDPGLGLRLIYFSYDVKMKEKGDIPEGYSVSREKKERFSLILESASTNQTSMYLCASSRTGRTGNTIYFGEGSWLTVV.

The sample holds many counts of this clonotype. The gene calls are TRBV20-1 and TRBJ1-1; D is uncertain. Per germline, CDR1 DFQATT and CDR2 SNEGSKA (reference sequence). The length of the CDR3 is 13 residues. Trimming removed 0 bases from V and 6 bases from J, with 11 bases in between. The CDR3 here is CSARDPSFAEAFF. The CDR3 DNA sequence: TGCAGTGCTAGAGATCCCAGCTTTGCTGAAGCTTTCTTT.

In regard to this clonotype: This clone may be a read error of a much larger clone one base away. This sequence joins TRBV12-3 or TRBV12-4 and TRBJ2-2; D is unclear. The CDR3 runs 16 residues. CDR3 protein: CASGLGLPPNTGELFF. The DNA for the CDR3 is TGTGCCAGCGGTTTAGGGCTACCCCCGAACACCGGGGAGCTGTTTTTT.

This clonotype was detected only a few times. The chain carries TRBV20-1 and TRBJ1-2; 9 bases map to TRBD1. This CDR3 spans 15 amino acids. Germline V gene data show CDR1 as DFQATT and CDR2 as SNEGSKA (reference sequence). Losses at the gene ends were 0 bases for V and 3 bases for J; bases not matched to a gene: 5. CDR3 DNA sequence: TGCAGTGCTAGAGACACAGGGGGCGCCGACTATGGCTACACCTTC. It is translated as CSARDTGGADYGYTF.